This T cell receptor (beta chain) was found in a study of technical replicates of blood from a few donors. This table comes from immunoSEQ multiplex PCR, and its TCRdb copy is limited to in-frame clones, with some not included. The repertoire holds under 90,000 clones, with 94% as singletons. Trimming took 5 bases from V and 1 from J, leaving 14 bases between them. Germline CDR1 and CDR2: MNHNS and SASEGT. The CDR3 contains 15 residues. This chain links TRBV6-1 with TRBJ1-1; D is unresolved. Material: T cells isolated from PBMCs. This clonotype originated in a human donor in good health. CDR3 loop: CASSRSGLRNTEAFF. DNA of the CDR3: TGTGCCAGCAGTAGGAGTGGACTAAGGAACACTGAAGCTTTCTTT.